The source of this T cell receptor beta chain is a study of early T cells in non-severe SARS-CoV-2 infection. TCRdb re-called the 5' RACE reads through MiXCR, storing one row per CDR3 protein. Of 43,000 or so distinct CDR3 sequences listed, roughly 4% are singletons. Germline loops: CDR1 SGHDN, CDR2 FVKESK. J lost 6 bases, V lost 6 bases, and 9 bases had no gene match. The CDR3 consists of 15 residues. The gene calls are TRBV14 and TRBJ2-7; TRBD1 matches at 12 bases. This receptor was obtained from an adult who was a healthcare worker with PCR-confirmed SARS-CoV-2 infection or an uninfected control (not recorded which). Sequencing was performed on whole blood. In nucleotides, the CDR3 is TGTGCCAGCAGTCGGGACAGGGGGCCGACCTCCGAGCAGTACTTC. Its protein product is CASSRDRGPTSEQYF.